One T cell receptor (beta chain) is described in this entry. Which antigen it targets is not known. The input lacks base qualities; no much larger clone sits a single base away. These data belong to a study of blood T cell repertoires in COVID-19 (dated by TCRdb to 2018 to 2020). Broadly, across the study: The collaborator samples originated in the United States, Italy and Spain and spanned the acute and convalescent phases of COVID-19. Sample metadata almost always included a de-identified subject ID, COVID-19 status, age in years and sex. HLA class I and class II types, where available, came from metadata supplied by the sample provider rather than from assay-based typing. A freely available public database, intended as a resource for researchers studying the immune response to SARS-CoV-2, is where the repertoires were released. The prospective study material was composed of cDNA or gDNA derived from T cells, B-cell-depleted T cells, or PBMCs. Samples came from the ongoing ImmuneRACE study (first 160 participants) plus 1,254 subjects from 6 global collaborators. Subjects who had been exposed to COVID-19, were actively infected with it, or had recovered from it provided the deeply sampled blood TCRbeta repertoires that made up the dataset.

Including the terminal cysteine and phenylalanine, the CDR3 comprises 18 residues. Only CDR3 DNA is held: 54 bases, read in frame from base 1. The germline V gene encodes CDR1 SGHRS and CDR2 YFSETQ. V was cut back by 4 bases and J by 5 bases, leaving a gap of 27 bases between them. In the prospective study, participants were 18 to 89 years old, resided in 25 or so geographic areas of the United States, and were enrolled through a virtual design. In the prospective study, participants were assigned to cohorts based on the clinical history participants reported in a screening survey and a study questionnaire. Recovered participants in ImmuneRACE Cohort 3 were defined as having two consecutive negative NP/OP PCR tests, clearance from a healthcare professional, or resolution of symptoms. Each participant in the prospective study had whole blood, serum and a nasopharyngeal or oropharyngeal swab collected by mobile phlebotomists. Over a roughly 2-month period, participants in the prospective study had the option of providing additional blood draws and questionnaires. Blood samples from the prospective study were shipped frozen or at room temperature prior to DNA extraction.

What the research found in general, with its limitations: The quantity of clinical and demographic metadata differed by source and by participant and was supplied without curation.

The immunoSEQ Assay, a bias-controlled multiplex PCR, was used to amplify TCRbeta CDR3 regions from genomic DNA. Per the authors' processing: Within the assay, amplification of reference gene primers was used to estimate how many nucleated cells each sample contained. To quantify the absolute abundance of each unique TCRbeta CDR3 rearrangement, sequence reads were collapsed and filtered. For each sample, productive Simpson clonality was calculated by taking the square root of Simpson's diversity index across productive rearrangements. TCRdb re-hosts the immuneACCESS table, in-frame sequences only. Its copies lack some clones; in the studies checked, an unresolved V gene accounts for under half of them, and the cause for the rest is not known. Clone size and the V and J calls come from that table; the DNA yielded D and trimming. This sample has 150,000 to 200,000 clones in its table, and roughly four fifths of those were observed once. 12% of the sample goes to the ten largest clones.

The sequencing input was PBMCs or T cells enriched from blood (not recorded which). The receptor comes from a man aged 35-49 years who had recovered from COVID-19. Recombination joined TRBV5-1 with TRBJ1-2, and perhaps TRBD1 as D gene, on 5 matching bases. The DNA sequence reads TGCGCCAGCAGCCCCTCCCTAATGCCCCTAGACAGTGGTTATGGCTACACCTTC. Translation gives CASSPSLMPLDSGYGYTF.